This T cell receptor (beta chain) was captured by sequencing in a study of early T cells in non-severe SARS-CoV-2 infection (dated by TCRdb to about 2021). Concerning the study at large: Because TCR sequencing relied on bulk RNA taken from unsorted whole blood, pairing of alpha and beta chains was not possible.

Study-wide findings and limitations: VDJdb matching was skewed toward anti-spike CD8 responses and likely underestimated virus-specific expansions, missing private and CD4 specificities.

Including the terminal cysteine and phenylalanine, the CDR3 comprises 16 residues. The sequence is cut down to CDR3 DNA, 48 bases in frame from base 1. V and J are truncated by 5 bases and 3 bases respectively, leaving an intervening sequence of 20 bases. The germline V gene gives CDR1 as SGHTA and CDR2 as FQGNSA. A case-control design nested within a healthcare worker cohort in London, UK, was used, with weekly nasopharyngeal swab PCR tests and blood sampling performed. Healthcare workers were enrolled in the week of the UK lockdown, from 23 to 31 March 2020, and were followed every week for up to roughly 16 weeks. Receptors were amplified or captured by 5' RACE. TCRdb records NextSeq 500 as the sequencer. In the TCR library protocol, unique molecular identifiers were attached to individual cDNA molecules to correct for PCR bias and sequencing error. Both TCR alpha and beta chains were sequenced, and tight co-correlation was observed between alpha and beta sequence abundances in each sample. From the authors' description of their analysis: Decombinator V4 was used to annotate TCR sequences for V gene, J gene and CDR3. Expanded TCRs were defined as changing significantly between any two time points under a Poisson model with p below 0.0001. Abundances of TCRs were expressed as counts per million after normalisation to the total number of TCRs sequenced in each sample. MAIT TCRs were defined by TRAV1-2 paired with TRAJ12, TRAJ20 or TRAJ33, and iNKT TCRs by TRAV10 paired with TRAJ18. VDJdb, accessed 1 November 2021, was searched for CMV, EBV and SARS-CoV-2 annotated TCRs, with TCRs annotated for multiple antigens excluded. TCRdb reran the public reads through fastp at Q25 and MiXCR, keeping productive beta chains. Merged by CDR3 protein, the rows form single entries marked with the most common genes and DNA. TCRdb's processing, not the authors' own work, is the source of the V and J calls. This sample is represented by about 110,000 distinct CDR3 sequences; around an eighth of them were singletons. The ten top clones hold approximately 3.8% of the sample.

This clonotype was detected only a few times. There is no known antigen for this receptor. There are no base qualities to consult, and no much larger clone falls within one base. The sample here was whole blood, taken at baseline. The chain was built from TRBV7-2 and TRBJ2-7; a tentative D match to TRBD1 spans 7 bases. The receptor comes from an adult who was a healthcare worker with PCR-confirmed SARS-CoV-2 infection or an uninfected control (not recorded which). CDR3 sequence: CASSELPQGGNYEQYF. The nucleotide sequence reads as follows: TGTGCCAGCAGCGAACTCCCGCAGGGGGGAAACTACGAGCAGTACTTC.